The 6 T cell receptor beta chains given below trace back to one sample, sequenced in a study of T cell responses to AZD1222 COVID-19 vaccine. Here immunoSEQ multiplex PCR was the method, and the copy in TCRdb shows in-frame clones only, minus some. The sample shows 85,000 to 90,000 clones, about 89% of them seen only once. The material sequenced was peripheral blood, taken 28 days after the second AZD1222 dose. All receptors come from an adult who received the AZD1222 COVID-19 vaccine.

This clone was seen more than once but under ten times. The rearrangement uses TRBV5-1 and TRBJ2-3, with D unresolved. The V end was cut by 4 bases, the J end by 4 bases, with 10 bases between. There are 13 residues in the CDR3. CDR1 and CDR2 (germline): SGHRS, YFSETQ. The DNA for the CDR3 is TGCGCCAGCAGCCCGGACGGCTCAGATACGCAGTATTTT. As protein: CASSPDGSDTQYF.

The count of this clone is one. The V call is TRBV6-6, the J call TRBJ1-5; D might be TRBD1 (5 bases). The CDR3 loop spans 15 amino acids. V was trimmed by 3 bases and J by 2 bases, leaving 11 bases between them. Germline V gene sequence: CDR1 MNHNY, CDR2 SVGAGI (reference sequence). The CDR3 DNA is TGTGCCAGCAGTTATATCAGGGCGGGCAATCAGCCCCAGCATTTT. Amino acids: CASSYIRAGNQPQHF.

The chain uses TRBV5-6 and TRBJ2-7; TRBD2 matches 12 bases. V lost 5 bases, J lost 5 bases, and 11 bases stayed unmatched. The CDR3 contains 16 residues. Germline values: CDR1 SGHDT, CDR2 YYEEEE. The CDR3 loop reads CASRQLAGGRSHEQYF. In nucleotides, the CDR3 is TGTGCCAGCAGGCAACTAGCGGGGGGCCGGTCCCACGAGCAGTACTTC.

This chain connects TRBV6-1 to TRBJ2-7; D not resolved. The germline CDR1 and CDR2 sequences are MNHNS and SASEGT. CDR3 length: 14 residues. The V gene lost 5 bases and the J gene lost 3 bases, with 14 bases spanning the gap. As DNA, the CDR3 is TGTGCCAGCAGTCCCCTTGCGGCCAACTACGAGCAGTACTTC. Protein product: CASSPLAANYEQYF.

The chain has TRBV2 and TRBJ2-1; 11 nucleotides agree with TRBD2. Germline values: CDR1 SNHLY, CDR2 FYNNEI. The CDR3 runs to 15 residues. The V and J ends lost 4 bases and 9 bases, in that order; junction bases with no gene match: 8. CDR3 in amino acids: CASSANHGTSGEQFF. CDR3 bases: TGTGCCAGCAGTGCTAATCACGGGACTAGCGGTGAGCAGTTCTTC. The full variable domain, completed using reference TRBV2 and TRBJ2-1, is EPEVTQTPSHQVTQMGQEVILRCVPISNHLYFYWYRQILGQKVEFLVSFYNNEISEKSEIFDDQFSVERPDGSNFTLKIRSTKLEDSAMYFCASSANHGTSGEQFFGPGTRLTVL.

The gene calls are TRBV2 and TRBJ1-4, with D unresolved. CDR3 length: 12 amino acids. CDR1 and CDR2 (germline): SNHLY, FYNNEI. Trimming stripped 6 bases from V and 8 bases from J, with 10 bases between. The CDR3 nucleotides read TGTGCCAGCAGGCAGGCGGTGGAAAAACTGTTTTTT. Its protein is CASRQAVEKLFF.